A single sample gave rise to the 14 T cell receptor beta chains below, sequenced in a study of CD8+CD57+ T cells in acquired aplastic anemia. CD8+CD57+ cell expansion, shown by flow cytometry, had occurred in the patients selected for sequencing. CDR3 and TCR beta VDJ profiling relied on genomic DNA as the template. TCRdb re-derived calls from the reads in MiXCR, one entry per CDR3 protein. The repertoire has around 200,000 distinct CDR3 sequences, around 45% of them found once; the top ten carry approximately 9.4%. What was sequenced was sorted CD4+, CD8+, or CD8+CD57+ T cells (not recorded which) from PBMCs. These receptors all stem from a human donor with aplastic anemia.

This clonotype was recorded once. Since no conserved phenylalanine or tryptophan closes the CDR3, a read error is the likely cause. The J gene is TRBJ2-1, the V gene TRBV10-3; 10 positions match TRBD1. Trimming cost V 10 bases and J 9 bases; bases outside gene matches: 9. Germline V CDR1 and CDR2: ENHRY, SYGVKD. The CDR3 extends over 13 amino acids. The CDR3 region is CASLRDRGPEQFS. CDR3 DNA: TGTGCCAGTCTTCGGGACAGGGGTCCTGAGCAGTTCTCC.

V gene TRBV30 combines with J gene TRBJ1-6; 10 nucleotides agree with TRBD1. In germline, CDR1 is GTSNPN, CDR2 SVGIG (reference sequence). CDR3 length: 20 amino acids. The V segment lost 1 base and the J segment 6 bases; nucleotides outside the gene matches: 18. In nucleotides, the CDR3 is TGTGCCTGGAGTGGGGGCCTCCGGGACAGGGGTCCCCCCTCTAATTCACCCCTCCACTTT. This codes for CAWSGGLRDRGPPSNSPLHF.

This clonotype was seen many times. The rearrangement uses TRBV9 and TRBJ2-2, with 14 positions matching TRBD2. The ends lost 3 bases at V and 7 bases at J; junction bases unmatched: 14. This CDR3 spans 19 amino acids. Germline CDR1 reads SGDLS; CDR2 reads YYNGEE. Here the CDR3 DNA reads TGTGCCAGCAGCGCCTTACCGGGACTAGCGGGAGAGCTAAGCGGGGAGCTGTTTTTT. It specifies CASSALPGLAGELSGELFF.

The CDR3 DNA sequence: TGTGCCAGCAGCACGGGACTAGCGCAGTACTTC. This translates into CASSTGLAQYF. This chain connects TRBV7-6 to TRBJ2-5; TRBD2 aligns across 10 bases. Germline V gene lookup returns CDR1 SGHVS and CDR2 FNYEAQ. V lost 5 bases, J lost 11 bases, and 2 bases stayed unmatched. This CDR3 contains 11 residues.

The CDR3 sequence: CASSLVGSPLHF. CDR3 in DNA: TGTGCCAGCAGCCTGGTTGGTTCACCCCTCCACTTT. The rearrangement links TRBV7-9 to TRBJ1-6; D not certain. The length of the CDR3 is 12 residues. The germline V gene has CDR1 SEHNR and CDR2 FQNEAQ (reference sequence). V lost 5 bases, J lost 9 bases, and 8 bases lay in between.

The genes are TRBV9 and TRBJ2-1; D ambiguous. Germline V gives CDR1 SGDLS, CDR2 YYNGEE. The CDR3 loop spans 12 amino acids. V gave up 3 bases and J gave up 8 bases, with 9 bases separating them. The CDR3 here is CASSAGLDEQFF. The DNA for the CDR3 is TGTGCCAGCAGCGCAGGCCTAGATGAGCAGTTCTTC.

J is TRBJ1-5 and V is TRBV2, with D possibly being TRBD1 (5 bases). V was cut by 4 bases and J by 6 bases, with 16 bases left in between. Germline V gene data show CDR1 as SNHLY and CDR2 as FYNNEI. The CDR3 consists of 15 residues. CDR3 region: CASSASIRGSQPQHF. The CDR3 DNA is TGTGCCAGCAGTGCTAGTATACGGGGGTCTCAGCCCCAGCATTTT.

This clonotype was seen a handful of times. The chain carries TRBV25-1 and TRBJ1-1, with 7 bases lining up with TRBD1. The CDR3 extends over 16 amino acids. Germline CDR1 is MGHDK and CDR2 is SYGVNS. The J segment lost 1 base and the V segment lost 6 bases, leaving 11 bases of the junction unmatched. This CDR3 is CASSQEGNRGNTEAFF. The CDR3 region has the DNA TGTGCCAGCAGCCAAGAGGGCAACAGGGGGAACACTGAAGCTTTCTTT.

The rearrangement joins TRBV10-3 to TRBJ1-2; D perhaps matches TRBD1 (5 bases). This CDR3 is 16 amino acids long. Germline loops: CDR1 ENHRY, CDR2 SYGVKD. V was pared by 0 bases and J by 0 bases, with 11 bases between. The CDR3: CAISESIRAPNYGYTF. The CDR3 bases are TGTGCCATCAGTGAGTCTATCAGGGCACCTAACTATGGCTACACCTTC.

This clonotype was found many times. The V and J genes are TRBV2 and TRBJ2-2, with TRBD2 matching 8 bases. CDR1 is SNHLY and CDR2 is FYNNEI in the germline V gene. CDR3 length: 16 amino acids. Trimming at V came to 8 bases and at J to 1 base, leaving 9 bases not matched to a gene. Written as DNA, the CDR3 is TGTGCCAGCGCTTCCCCAGCGGGGGAGAACACCGGGGAGCTGTTTTTT. Its protein product is CASASPAGENTGELFF. Full variable domain (outside the CDR3, taken from reference TRBV2 and TRBJ2-2): EPEVTQTPSHQVTQMGQEVILRCVPISNHLYFYWYRQILGQKVEFLVSFYNNEISEKSEIFDDQFSVERPDGSNFTLKIRSTKLEDSAMYFCASASPAGENTGELFFGEGSRLTVL.

This clonotype showed up many times. The chain recombines TRBV6-5 with TRBJ2-7; 8 bases map to TRBD2. The CDR3 length is 17 residues. J lost 2 bases, V lost 2 bases, and 11 bases had no gene match. Germline V gene sequence: CDR1 MNHEY, CDR2 SVGAGI. CDR3 protein: CASSYRLSSGSTYEQYF. DNA for the CDR3: TGTGCCAGCAGTTACCGCCTTTCGAGCGGGAGCACCTACGAGCAGTACTTC.

The genes are TRBV5-1 and TRBJ2-7; 8 bases match TRBD1. V was clipped by 0 bases and J by 6 bases; unmatched bases: 5. The CDR3 runs 14 residues. The V gene's germline CDR1 is SGHRS and CDR2 YFSETQ. The CDR3 here is CASSLADRVFEQYF. DNA of the CDR3: TGCGCCAGCAGCTTGGCGGACAGGGTGTTCGAGCAGTACTTC.

V and J are TRBV20-1 and TRBJ1-5, with a possible D match to TRBD1 (5 bases). Germline V CDR1 and CDR2: DFQATT, SNEGSKA (reference sequence). The V gene lost 6 bases and the J gene lost 4 bases, with 13 bases spanning the gap. The CDR3 loop spans 13 amino acids. The CDR3 sequence is CSATTDLNQPQHF. The CDR3 DNA reads as TGCAGTGCCACGACAGACTTAAATCAGCCCCAGCATTTT.

V gene TRBV29-1 combines with J gene TRBJ2-3; 9 bases align to TRBD2. The germline V gene encodes CDR1 SQVTM and CDR2 ANQGSEA. This CDR3 comprises 15 residues. The junction had 9 bases not matched to a gene; V was cut back by 4 bases and J by 4 bases. The CDR3 loop reads CSVGMGLAGADTQYF. The CDR3 coding sequence is TGCAGCGTTGGGATGGGACTAGCCGGGGCAGATACGCAGTATTTT.